The sample holds one count of the clone carrying this T cell receptor beta chain. The antigen remains unidentified. Sample-barcoded 5' priming and a J-beta primer mix drove a second PCR of about 7 to 12 cycles. A template-switch adaptor that had 12 random nucleotides put a tag on each cDNA molecule. MiXCR was run by TCRdb on the 5' RACE reads, yielding one entry per CDR3 protein. The repertoire holds 1 million to 1.2 million distinct CDR3 sequences, with about two fifths as singletons. These data are taken from a study of blood T cells in healthy people across ages. Study results and caveats: Per million T cells, TCR beta diversity dropped roughly linearly as age increased.

This CDR3 comprises 17 residues. The trim removed 0 bases at V and 0 bases at J, leaving 7 bases unmatched. Germline lookup yields CDR1 SGHDN and CDR2 FVKESK. Drawn from each donor were 8.5 to 10 milliliters of peripheral blood. Researchers report isolating at least 6 million PBMCs per sample. V usage is TRBV14 and J usage is TRBJ2-5; TRBD1 agrees at 7 bases. The material sequenced was blood. This TCR was sampled from a young man in good health. DNA of the CDR3: TGTGCCAGCAGCCAAGATCTAGGGGGCCCCTACCAAGAGACCCAGTACTTC. It is translated as CASSQDLGGPYQETQYF.